This T cell receptor (beta chain) was sequenced for a study of beta chain features in type 1 diabetes. Findings of the study overall: TCRB CDR3 length was moderately but significantly reduced in all four CD4+ subsets of Type 1 diabetes patients. Across patients, naive, central memory and Treg TCRB repertoires exhibited apparently greater similarity than was observed across healthy donors.

This clone was counted between two and nine times. Its antigen is not known. In germline, CDR1 is SQVTM, CDR2 ANQGSEA. CDR3 length equals 14 residues. The junction had 6 bases not matched to a gene; V was cut back by 5 bases and J by 1 base. cDNA synthesis used the whole RNA isolate, giving expressed TCRB sequences. The table came from immunoSEQ multiplex PCR; TCRdb's copy has only in-frame clones and leaves some out. The sample records a few hundred thousand clones, 9.6% being singletons. Sequencing used central memory CD4+ T cells from blood. This receptor was obtained from a man aged 25 to 40 with type 1 diabetes. This chain connects TRBV29-1 to TRBJ1-2; 8 bases are shared with TRBD1. CDR3 coding DNA: TGCAGCGTTCGACAGGGGTCCGGTAACTATGGCTACACCTTC. It is translated as CSVRQGSGNYGYTF.